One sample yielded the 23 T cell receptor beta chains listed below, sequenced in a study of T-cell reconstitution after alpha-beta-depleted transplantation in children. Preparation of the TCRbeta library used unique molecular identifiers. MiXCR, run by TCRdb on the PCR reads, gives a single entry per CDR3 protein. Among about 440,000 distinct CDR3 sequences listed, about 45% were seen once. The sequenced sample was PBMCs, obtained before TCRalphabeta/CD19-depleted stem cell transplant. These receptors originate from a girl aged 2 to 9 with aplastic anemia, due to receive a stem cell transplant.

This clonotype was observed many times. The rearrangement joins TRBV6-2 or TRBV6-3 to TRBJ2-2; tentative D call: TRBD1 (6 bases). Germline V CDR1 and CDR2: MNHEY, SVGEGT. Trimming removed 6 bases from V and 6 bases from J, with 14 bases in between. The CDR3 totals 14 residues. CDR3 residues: CASRQNRVPGELFF. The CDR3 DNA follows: TGTGCCAGCAGGCAAAACAGGGTCCCCGGGGAGCTGTTTTTT.

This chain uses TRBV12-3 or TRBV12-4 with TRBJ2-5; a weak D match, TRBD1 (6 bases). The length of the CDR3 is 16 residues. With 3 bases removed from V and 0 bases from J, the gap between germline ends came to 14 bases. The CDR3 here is CASSLGQGTYQETQYF. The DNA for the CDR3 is TGTGCCAGCAGTTTGGGTCAGGGGACGTACCAAGAGACCCAGTACTTC.

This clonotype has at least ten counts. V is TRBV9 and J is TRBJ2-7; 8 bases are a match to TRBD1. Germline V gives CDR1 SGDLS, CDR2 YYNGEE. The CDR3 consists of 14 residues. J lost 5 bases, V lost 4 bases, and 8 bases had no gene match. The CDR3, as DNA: TGTGCCAGCAGCCCTCGGACAGGGAGGAACGAGCAGTACTTC. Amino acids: CASSPRTGRNEQYF.

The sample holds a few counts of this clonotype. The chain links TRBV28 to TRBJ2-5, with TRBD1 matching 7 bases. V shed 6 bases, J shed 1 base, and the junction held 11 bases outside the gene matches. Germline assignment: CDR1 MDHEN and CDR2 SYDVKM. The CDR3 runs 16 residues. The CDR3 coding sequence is TGTGCCAGCAGCGCGACAGGGACCTCATTCCAAGAGACCCAGTACTTC. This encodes CASSATGTSFQETQYF.

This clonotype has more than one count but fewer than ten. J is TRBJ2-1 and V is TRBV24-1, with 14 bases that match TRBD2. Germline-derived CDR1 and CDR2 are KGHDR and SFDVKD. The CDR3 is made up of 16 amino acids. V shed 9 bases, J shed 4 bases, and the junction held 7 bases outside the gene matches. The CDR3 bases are TGTGCCACCGCTGGGACTAGCGGGAGTCGGTACAATGAGCAGTTCTTC. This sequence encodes CATAGTSGSRYNEQFF.

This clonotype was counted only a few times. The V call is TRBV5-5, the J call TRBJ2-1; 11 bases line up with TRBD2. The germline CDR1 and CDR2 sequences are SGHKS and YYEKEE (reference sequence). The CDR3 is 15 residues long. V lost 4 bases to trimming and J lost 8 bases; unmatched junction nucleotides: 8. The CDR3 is CASSSSGRARDEQFF. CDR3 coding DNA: TGTGCCAGCAGCAGTAGCGGGAGGGCCAGAGATGAGCAGTTCTTC. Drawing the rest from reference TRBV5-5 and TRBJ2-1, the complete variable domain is DAGVTQSPTHLIKTRGQQVTLRCSPISGHKSVSWYQQVLGQGPQFIFQYYEKEERGRGNFPDRFSARQFPNYSSELNVNALLLGDSALYLCASSSSGRARDEQFFGPGTRLTVL.

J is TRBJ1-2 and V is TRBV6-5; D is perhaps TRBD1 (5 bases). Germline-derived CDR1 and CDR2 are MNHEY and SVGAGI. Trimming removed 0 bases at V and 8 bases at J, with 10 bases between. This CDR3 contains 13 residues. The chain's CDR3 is CASSYSRGMGYTF. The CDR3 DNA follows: TGTGCCAGCAGTTACTCGAGGGGCATGGGCTACACCTTC.

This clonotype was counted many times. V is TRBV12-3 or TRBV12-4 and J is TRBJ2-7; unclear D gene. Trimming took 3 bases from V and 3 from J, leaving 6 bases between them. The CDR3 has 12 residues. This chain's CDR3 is CASSFHSYEQYF. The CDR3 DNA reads TGTGCCAGCAGTTTTCACAGCTACGAGCAGTACTTC.

CDR3 DNA sequence: TGTGCCAGCAGCGTCAAAGATACGCAGTATTTT. This codes for CASSVKDTQYF. J is TRBJ2-3 and V is TRBV9; D remains ambiguous. CDR3 length: 11 amino acids. V dropped 2 bases and J dropped 5 bases, with 3 bases sitting between them. The germline V gene has CDR1 SGDLS and CDR2 YYNGEE.

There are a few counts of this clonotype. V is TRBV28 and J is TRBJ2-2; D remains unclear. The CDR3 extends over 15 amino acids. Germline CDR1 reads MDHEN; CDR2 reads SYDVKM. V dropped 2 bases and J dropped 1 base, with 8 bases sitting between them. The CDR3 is CASSLRRWNTGELFF. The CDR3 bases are TGTGCCAGCAGTTTAAGAAGGTGGAACACCGGGGAGCTGTTTTTT.

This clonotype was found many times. The CDR3 DNA sequence: TGCGCCAGCAGCTATGGGATAGTCGGAGTCAGTGAGCAGTTCTTC. Translated, it gives CASSYGIVGVSEQFF. The chain combines TRBV5-1 with TRBJ2-1; D not certain. CDR3 length: 15 residues. Trimming removed 3 bases from V and 9 bases from J, with 19 bases in between. From germline, CDR1 is SGHRS and CDR2 YFSETQ. Full variable domain (rest looked up from reference TRBV5-1 and TRBJ2-1): KAGVTQTPRYLIKTRGQQVTLSCSPISGHRSVSWYQQTPGQGLQFLFEYFSETQRNKGNFPGRFSGRQFSNSRSEMNVSTLELGDSALYLCASSYGIVGVSEQFFGPGTRLTVL.

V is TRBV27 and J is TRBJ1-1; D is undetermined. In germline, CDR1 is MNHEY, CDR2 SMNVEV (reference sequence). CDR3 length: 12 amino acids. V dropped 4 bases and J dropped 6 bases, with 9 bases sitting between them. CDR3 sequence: CASSSHGSEAFF. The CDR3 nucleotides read TGTGCCAGCAGTTCCCACGGGTCTGAAGCTTTCTTT.

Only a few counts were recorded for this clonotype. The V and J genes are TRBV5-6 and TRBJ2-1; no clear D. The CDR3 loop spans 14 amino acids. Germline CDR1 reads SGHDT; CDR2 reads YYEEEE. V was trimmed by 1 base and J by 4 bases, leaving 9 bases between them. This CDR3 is CASSLRGGYNEQFF. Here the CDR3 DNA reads TGTGCCAGCAGCTTGCGAGGTGGATACAATGAGCAGTTCTTC.

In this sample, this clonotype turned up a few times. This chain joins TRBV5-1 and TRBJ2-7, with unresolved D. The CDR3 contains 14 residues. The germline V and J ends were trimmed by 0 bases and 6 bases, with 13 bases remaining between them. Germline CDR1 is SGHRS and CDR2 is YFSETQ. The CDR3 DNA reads TGCGCCAGCAGCTTGGGGGCCCCAGTGGGCGAGCAGTACTTC. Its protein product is CASSLGAPVGEQYF. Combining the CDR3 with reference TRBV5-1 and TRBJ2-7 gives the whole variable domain KAGVTQTPRYLIKTRGQQVTLSCSPISGHRSVSWYQQTPGQGLQFLFEYFSETQRNKGNFPGRFSGRQFSNSRSEMNVSTLELGDSALYLCASSLGAPVGEQYFGPGTRLTVT.

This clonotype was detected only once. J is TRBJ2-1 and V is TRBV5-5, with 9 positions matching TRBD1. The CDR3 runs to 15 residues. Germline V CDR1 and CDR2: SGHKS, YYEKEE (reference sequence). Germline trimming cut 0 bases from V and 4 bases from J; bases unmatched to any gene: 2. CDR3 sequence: CASSLVGTGYNEQFF. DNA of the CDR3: TGTGCCAGCAGCTTGGTTGGGACAGGGTACAATGAGCAGTTCTTC.

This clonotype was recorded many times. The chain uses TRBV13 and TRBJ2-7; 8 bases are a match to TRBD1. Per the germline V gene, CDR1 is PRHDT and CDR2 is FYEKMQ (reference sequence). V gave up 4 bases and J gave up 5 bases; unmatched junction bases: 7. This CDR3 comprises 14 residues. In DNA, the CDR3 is TGTGCCAGCAGCTCAGACAGGGGCATCGACGAGCAGTACTTC. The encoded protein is CASSSDRGIDEQYF.

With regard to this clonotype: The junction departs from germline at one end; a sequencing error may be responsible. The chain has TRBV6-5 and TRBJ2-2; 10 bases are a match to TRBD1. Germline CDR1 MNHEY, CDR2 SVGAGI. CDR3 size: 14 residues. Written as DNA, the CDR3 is TGTGCCGGCAGTTACGGACAGGGGGGCGGGGAGCTGTTTTTT. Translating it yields CAGSYGQGGGELFF.

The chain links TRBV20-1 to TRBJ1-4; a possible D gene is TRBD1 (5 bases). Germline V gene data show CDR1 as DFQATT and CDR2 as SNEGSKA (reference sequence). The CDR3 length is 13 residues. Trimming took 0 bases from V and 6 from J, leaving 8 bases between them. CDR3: CSARDPTDEKLFF. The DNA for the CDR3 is TGCAGTGCTAGAGATCCGACAGATGAAAAACTGTTTTTT.

The CDR3 DNA reads as TGTGCCACCAGGGCTAGCGGGAGCGTTAAGACCCAGTACTTC. Amino acids: CATRASGSVKTQYF. The chain links TRBV15 to TRBJ2-5; 10 bases fit TRBD2. V lost 6 bases and J lost 6; bases outside the gene matches: 7. Germline V CDR1 and CDR2: LNHNV, YYDKDF (reference sequence). The CDR3 sequence is 14 residues long.

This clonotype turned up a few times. CDR3 residues: CSAEDVVYEQYF. As DNA, the CDR3 is TGCAGTGCGGAGGACGTTGTCTACGAGCAGTACTTC. The chain links TRBV20-1 to TRBJ2-7, with D maybe TRBD2 (5 bases). Looked up from germline, CDR1 is DFQATT and CDR2 is SNEGSKA (reference sequence). The CDR3 has 12 residues. Between the trimmed V and J ends, which lost 6 bases and 3 bases, there was a span of 12 bases.

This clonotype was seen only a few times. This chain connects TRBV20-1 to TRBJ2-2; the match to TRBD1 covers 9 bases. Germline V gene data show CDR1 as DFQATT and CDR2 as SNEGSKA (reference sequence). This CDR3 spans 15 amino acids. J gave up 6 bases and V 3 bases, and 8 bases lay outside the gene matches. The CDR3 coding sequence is TGCAGTGCTAGGTCGGGACAGGGAGGGGCCGGGGAGCTGTTTTTT. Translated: CSARSGQGGAGELFF.

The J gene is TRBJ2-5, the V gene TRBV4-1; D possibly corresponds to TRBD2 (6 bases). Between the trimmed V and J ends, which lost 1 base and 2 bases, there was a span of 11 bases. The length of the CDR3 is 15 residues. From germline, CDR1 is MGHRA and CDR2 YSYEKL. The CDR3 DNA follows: TGCGCCAGCAGCCAAGGGACCGCGGGGCAAGAGACCCAGTACTTC. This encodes CASSQGTAGQETQYF.

The CDR3 DNA reads as TGCGCCAGCAGCTTACAAGCCGCAACTAATGAAAAACTGTTTTTT. Amino acid sequence: CASSLQAATNEKLFF. This sequence joins TRBV5-1 and TRBJ1-4; D unresolved. This CDR3 has 15 amino acids. Per germline, CDR1 SGHRS and CDR2 YFSETQ. V was trimmed by 2 bases and J by 0 bases, leaving 8 bases between them.